The present TCR beta chain was sequenced within a study of identical twins. This CDR3 spans 18 amino acids. From germline, CDR1 is SGHRS and CDR2 YFSETQ. V shed 3 bases and J 4 bases; nucleotides not matched to a gene: 15. From the 5' RACE reads, TCRdb called clonotypes with MiXCR, one entry per CDR3 protein. The sample shows 510,000 or so distinct CDR3 sequences, approximately 14% of them seen only once. The sample also formed part of further work on yellow fever vaccine responses in identical twins.

The receptor was derived from a woman between 18 and 30 years old in good health. Sequencing was carried out using CD4+ T cells sorted from blood. V gene TRBV5-1 combines with J gene TRBJ2-1; 8 bases are shared with TRBD2. In nucleotides, the CDR3 is TGCGCCAGCAGCTACTTAGGGGATCTAGCGGGTCGGTACAATGAGCAGTTCTTC. Translated, it gives CASSYLGDLAGRYNEQFF.